This paragraph covers one TCR beta chain sequence. Its antigen is not identified. The CDR3 has 15 residues. Germline V gives CDR1 MNHEY, CDR2 SMNVEV (reference sequence). V dropped 4 bases and J dropped 10 bases, with 20 bases sitting between them. The sample comes from a study of T cell responses to AZD1222 COVID-19 vaccine. Second-dose intervals near 4 or 12 weeks were combined. Data came from immunoSEQ multiplex PCR; TCRdb stores just in-frame clones and leaves some out. The data show around 180,000 clones, 85% to 90% seen once. Overall study results and limits: Females made up more of the donors, who were largely white British, and clonal diversity may have come out too low. Nearly half of spike-specific TCRs reportedly target unmutated variant regions.

The clonotype was recovered from an adult who received the AZD1222 COVID-19 vaccine. The source material was peripheral blood, sampled 28 days after the second AZD1222 dose. The V gene is TRBV27, the J gene TRBJ2-1, with D possibly being TRBD2 (5 bases). The CDR3 protein is CASSYWVRGNDEQFF. The CDR3 region has the DNA TGTGCCAGCAGTTACTGGGTCAGAGGGAACGACGAGCAGTTCTTC.